These 9 T cell receptor beta chains were sequenced from one sample in a study of blood T cells in healthy people across ages. The second PCR ran about 6 to 11 cycles with a sample-barcoded 5' primer and J-beta primers. Each CDR3 protein is one row after TCRdb ran MiXCR on the 5' RACE reads. Of some 1,500,000 distinct CDR3 sequences in the sample, approximately 42% were seen once. Sequences were obtained from blood. These receptors originate from a woman aged 18-35 years in good health.

This clonotype was seen a few times. The chain carries TRBV9 and TRBJ2-7, with D possibly being TRBD1 (8 bases). Looked up from germline, CDR1 is SGDLS and CDR2 is YYNGEE. The CDR3 length is 15 residues. V was cut by 2 bases and J by 4 bases, with 16 bases left in between. CDR3 sequence reads: CASSVGGTGGYEQYF. The DNA for the CDR3 is TGTGCCAGCAGCGTGGGGGGGACAGGCGGTTACGAGCAGTACTTC.

V is TRBV3-1 and J is TRBJ2-3; 7 bases line up with TRBD2. Germline V lookup: CDR1 LGHDT, CDR2 YNNKEL (reference sequence). The CDR3 totals 15 residues. The V segment lost 0 bases and the J segment 4 bases; nucleotides outside the gene matches: 4. CDR3 sequence: CASSQDGAGADTQYF. The DNA of the CDR3 is TGTGCCAGCAGCCAAGATGGGGCGGGGGCAGATACGCAGTATTTT.

The chain is built from TRBV7-2 and TRBJ1-1, with D unresolved. CDR1 and CDR2 (germline): SGHTA, FQGNSA. The CDR3 contains 13 residues. Trimming shortened V by 4 bases and J by 1 base, and 7 bases separated the two germline ends. CDR3 sequence (DNA): TGTGCCAGCAGCTCGAGAACGAACACTGAAGCTTTCTTT. It yields the protein CASSSRTNTEAFF.

In DNA form, the CDR3 reads TGTGCCAGCAGTTCCCGCGAGAGGGCACCCTCCTATGGCTACACCTTC. It yields the protein CASSSRERAPSYGYTF. The rearrangement links TRBV28 to TRBJ1-2; D not resolved. CDR3 length equals 16 residues. Trimming removed 4 bases at V and 4 bases at J, with 19 bases between. Germline V CDR1 and CDR2: MDHEN, SYDVKM.

The gene calls are TRBV7-9 and TRBJ2-3; unclear D gene. Trimming left V 9 bases short and J 0 bases short, with 16 bases between. The CDR3 covers 15 residues. Germline V CDR1 and CDR2: SEHNR, FQNEAQ (reference sequence). In DNA form, the CDR3 reads TGTGCCAGTTTTGACGGTGGACCTAGCACAGATACGCAGTATTTT. Amino acid sequence: CASFDGGPSTDTQYF.

This chain links TRBV12-3 or TRBV12-4 with TRBJ2-2; 7 nucleotides align to TRBD1. CDR3 size: 15 residues. The J segment lost 0 bases and the V segment lost 5 bases, leaving 3 bases of the junction unmatched. The CDR3 loop is CASSGDSANTGELFF. The CDR3 region has the DNA TGTGCCAGCAGTGGGGACAGCGCGAACACCGGGGAGCTGTTTTTT.

This clonotype has more than one count but fewer than ten. The chain employs TRBV20-1 and TRBJ1-4; weak D call: TRBD1 (6 bases). The CDR3 length is 16 residues. V was pared by 1 base and J by 6 bases, with 18 bases between. Germline V gene data show CDR1 as DFQATT and CDR2 as SNEGSKA (reference sequence). DNA of the CDR3: TGCAGTGCTAGAGGGATCTACGGGGGCTGGGATGAAAAACTGTTTTTT. This codes for CSARGIYGGWDEKLFF.

This clonotype appeared a few times. As DNA, the CDR3 is TGTGCCAGCAGCTTACAGATGGACTATGGCTACACCTTC. Protein sequence: CASSLQMDYGYTF. The rearrangement links TRBV11-2 to TRBJ1-2; D is unclear. V lost 2 bases, J lost 3 bases, and 7 bases lay in between. The CDR3 spans 13 residues. The V gene's germline CDR1 is SGHAT and CDR2 FQNNGV.

The chain links TRBV29-1 to TRBJ2-5; D might be TRBD1 (6 bases). The ends were cut back, 7 bases at V and 11 bases at J, with 29 bases in the middle. CDR1 SQVTM and CDR2 ANQGSEA come from the germline V gene. CDR3 length: 15 amino acids. The DNA of the CDR3 is TGCAGCGCCCCAGCCCAGGGGCATAGCGTCAATGAGCAGTACTTC. Its protein is CSAPAQGHSVNEQYF. Full variable domain (rest looked up from reference TRBV29-1 and TRBJ2-5): SAVISQKPSRDICQRGTSLTIQCQVDSQVTMMFWYRQQPGQSLTLIATANQGSEATYESGFVIDKFPISRPNLTFSTLTVSNMSPEDSSIYLCSAPAQGHSVNEQYFGPGTRLLVL.